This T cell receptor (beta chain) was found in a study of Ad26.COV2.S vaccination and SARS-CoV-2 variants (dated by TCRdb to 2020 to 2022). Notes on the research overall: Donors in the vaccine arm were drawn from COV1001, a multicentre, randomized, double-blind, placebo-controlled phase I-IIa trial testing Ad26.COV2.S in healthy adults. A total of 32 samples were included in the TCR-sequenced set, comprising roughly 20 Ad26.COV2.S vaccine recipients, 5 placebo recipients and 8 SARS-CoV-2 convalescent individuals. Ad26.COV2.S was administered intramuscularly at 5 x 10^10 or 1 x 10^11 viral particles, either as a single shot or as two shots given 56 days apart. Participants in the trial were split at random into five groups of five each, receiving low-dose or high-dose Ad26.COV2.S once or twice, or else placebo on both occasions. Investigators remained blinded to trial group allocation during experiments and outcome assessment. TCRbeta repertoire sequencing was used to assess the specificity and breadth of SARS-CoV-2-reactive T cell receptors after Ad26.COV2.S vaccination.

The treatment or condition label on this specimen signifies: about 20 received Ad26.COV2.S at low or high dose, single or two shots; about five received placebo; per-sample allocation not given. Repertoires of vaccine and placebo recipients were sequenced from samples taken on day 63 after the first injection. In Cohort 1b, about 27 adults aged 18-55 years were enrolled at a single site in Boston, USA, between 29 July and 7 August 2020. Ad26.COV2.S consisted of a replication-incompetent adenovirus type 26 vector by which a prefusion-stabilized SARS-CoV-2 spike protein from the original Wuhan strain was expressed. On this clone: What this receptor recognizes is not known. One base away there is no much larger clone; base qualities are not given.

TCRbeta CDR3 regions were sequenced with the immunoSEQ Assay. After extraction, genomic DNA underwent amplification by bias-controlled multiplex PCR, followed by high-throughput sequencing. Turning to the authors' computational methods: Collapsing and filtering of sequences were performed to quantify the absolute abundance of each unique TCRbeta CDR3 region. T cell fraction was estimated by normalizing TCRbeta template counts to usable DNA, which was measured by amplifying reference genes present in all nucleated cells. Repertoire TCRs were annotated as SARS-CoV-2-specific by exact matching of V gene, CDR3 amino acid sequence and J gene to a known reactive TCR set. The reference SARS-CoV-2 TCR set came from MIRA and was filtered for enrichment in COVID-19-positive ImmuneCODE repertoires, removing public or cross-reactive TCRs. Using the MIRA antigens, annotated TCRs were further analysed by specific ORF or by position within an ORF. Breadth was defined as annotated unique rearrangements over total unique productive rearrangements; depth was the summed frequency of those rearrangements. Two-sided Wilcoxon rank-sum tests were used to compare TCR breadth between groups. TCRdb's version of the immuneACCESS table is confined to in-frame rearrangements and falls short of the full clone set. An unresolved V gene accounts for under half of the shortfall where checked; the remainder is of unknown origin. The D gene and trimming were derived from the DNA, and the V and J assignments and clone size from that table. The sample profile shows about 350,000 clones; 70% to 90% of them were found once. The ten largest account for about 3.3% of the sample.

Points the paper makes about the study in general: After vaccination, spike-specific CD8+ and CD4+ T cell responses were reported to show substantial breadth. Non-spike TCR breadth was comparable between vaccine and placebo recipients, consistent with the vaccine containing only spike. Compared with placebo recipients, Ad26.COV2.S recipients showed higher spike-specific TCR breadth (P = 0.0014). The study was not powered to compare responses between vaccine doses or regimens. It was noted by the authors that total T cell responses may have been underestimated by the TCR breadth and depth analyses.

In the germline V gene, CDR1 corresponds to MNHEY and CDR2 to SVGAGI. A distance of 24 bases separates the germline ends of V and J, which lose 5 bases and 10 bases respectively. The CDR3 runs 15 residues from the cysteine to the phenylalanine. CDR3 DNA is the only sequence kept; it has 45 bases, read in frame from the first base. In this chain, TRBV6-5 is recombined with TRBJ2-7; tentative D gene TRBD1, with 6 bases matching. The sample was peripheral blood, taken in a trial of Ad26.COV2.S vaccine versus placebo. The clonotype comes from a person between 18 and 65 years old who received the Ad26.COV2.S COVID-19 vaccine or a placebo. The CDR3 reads CASSTQVGHLGGQYF. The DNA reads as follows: TGTGCCAGCAGTACCCAAGTGGGACATCTTGGGGGTCAGTACTTC.